The source of this TCR beta chain is a study of blood T cell repertoires in COVID-19. Using immunoSEQ multiplex PCR, the repertoire was profiled, and TCRdb retains in-frame clones only, with some absent. The sample contains roughly 260,000 clones, 90% of which appear only once. Trimming took 6 bases from V and 1 from J, leaving 6 bases between them. The CDR3 sequence is 12 residues long. This receptor was identified in a woman aged 40 to 50 with acute or convalescent COVID-19. This rearrangement joins TRBV12-3 or TRBV12-4 to TRBJ1-1, with D unresolved. Sequencing was done on a sample of peripheral blood. The CDR3: CASSYRNTEAFF. CDR3 nucleotides: TGTGCCAGCAGCTACAGGAACACTGAAGCTTTCTTT.